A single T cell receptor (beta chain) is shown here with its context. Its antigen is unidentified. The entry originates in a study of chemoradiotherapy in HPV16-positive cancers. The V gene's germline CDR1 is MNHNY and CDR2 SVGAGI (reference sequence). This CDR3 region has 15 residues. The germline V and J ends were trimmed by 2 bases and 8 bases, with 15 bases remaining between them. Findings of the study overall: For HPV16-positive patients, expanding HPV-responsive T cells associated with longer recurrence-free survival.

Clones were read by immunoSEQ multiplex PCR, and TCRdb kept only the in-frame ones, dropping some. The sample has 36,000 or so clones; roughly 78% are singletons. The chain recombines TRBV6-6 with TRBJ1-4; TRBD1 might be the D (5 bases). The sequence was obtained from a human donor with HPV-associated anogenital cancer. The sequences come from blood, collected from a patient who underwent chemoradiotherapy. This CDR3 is CASSYNPTKGEKLFF. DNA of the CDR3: TGTGCCAGCAGTTACAACCCGACAAAGGGGGAAAAACTGTTTTTT.